This T cell receptor beta chain is from a study of blood T cells in healthy people across ages. Study-wide results and caveats: Unsorted PBMC input precluded a conclusive naive versus antigen-experienced comparison.

At least 7 million PBMCs were isolated per sample. Per sample, extraction of total RNA gave at least 5 micrograms in every case. The table lists this clonotype with a count of one. The target antigen is unknown. With a J-beta primer mix and a sample-barcoded 5' primer, a second PCR ran 7 to 11 cycles. Through a template-switch adaptor with 12 random nucleotides, each cDNA molecule received a tag. Using its own MiXCR run on the 5' RACE reads, TCRdb lists one record per CDR3 protein. The sample lists around 580,000 distinct CDR3 sequences; 45% to 55% were seen once. The CDR3 has 14 residues. From germline, CDR1 is MDHEN and CDR2 SYDVKM.

The TCR comes from a man at least 80 years old in good health. The genes are TRBV28 and TRBJ2-4; 7 positions agree with TRBD2. The end of the DNA aligns better with TRBJ2-7, so the J call may be wrong. The sample comprised blood. CDR3 sequence: CASRREGGAYEQYF. The CDR3 coding sequence is TGTGCCAGCAGGAGGGAGGGAGGGGCCTACGAGCAGTACTTC.